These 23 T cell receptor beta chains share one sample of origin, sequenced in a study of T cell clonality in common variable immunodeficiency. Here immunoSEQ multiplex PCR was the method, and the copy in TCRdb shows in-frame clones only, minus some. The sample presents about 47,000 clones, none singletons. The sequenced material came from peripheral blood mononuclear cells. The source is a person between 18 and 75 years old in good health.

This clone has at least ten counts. CDR3 amino acids: CASSPRTSGGLEQFF. The DNA read from the CDR3 is TGTGCCAGCAGCCCTAGGACTAGCGGGGGTCTTGAG. This chain joins TRBV5-6 and TRBJ2-1; TRBD2 matches at 13 bases. Sequencing ends 3 residues short of the CDR3 end; the germline J gene provides the rest. The CDR3 loop spans 15 amino acids. CDR1 and CDR2 from the germline V gene are SGHDT and YYEEEE. J was trimmed by 9 bases and V by 4 bases; bases with no gene match: 7.

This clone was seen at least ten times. The CDR3 sequence: CASSLADPGTQAEAFF. The sequenced part of the CDR3 DNA is TGTGCCAGCAGCTTAGCCGACCCCGGGACTCAAGCTGAA. The chain recombines TRBV7-8 with TRBJ1-1, with a weak D call TRBD1 (5 bases). The read terminates 3 residues ahead of where the CDR3 ends, so the germline J gene completes it. The V gene's germline CDR1 is SGHVS and CDR2 FQNEAQ. V lost 0 bases and J lost 6, with 17 bases in between. The CDR3 extends over 16 amino acids.

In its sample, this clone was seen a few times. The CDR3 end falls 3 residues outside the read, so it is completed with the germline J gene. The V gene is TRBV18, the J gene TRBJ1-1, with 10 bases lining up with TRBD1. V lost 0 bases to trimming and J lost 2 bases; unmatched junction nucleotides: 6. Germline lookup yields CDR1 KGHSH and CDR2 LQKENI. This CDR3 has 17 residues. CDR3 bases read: TGTGCCAGCTCACCACCCCGGACAGGGGGGGAAAACACTGAA. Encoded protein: CASSPPRTGGENTE. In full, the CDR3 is CASSPPRTGGENTEAFF.

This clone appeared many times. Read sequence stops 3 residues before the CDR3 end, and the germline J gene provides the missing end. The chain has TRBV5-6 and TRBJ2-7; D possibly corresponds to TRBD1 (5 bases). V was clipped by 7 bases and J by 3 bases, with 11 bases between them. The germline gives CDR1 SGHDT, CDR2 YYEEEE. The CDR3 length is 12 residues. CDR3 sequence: CASSTDIYEQYF. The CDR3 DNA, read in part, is TGTGCCAGCTCGACAGATATCTACGAG.

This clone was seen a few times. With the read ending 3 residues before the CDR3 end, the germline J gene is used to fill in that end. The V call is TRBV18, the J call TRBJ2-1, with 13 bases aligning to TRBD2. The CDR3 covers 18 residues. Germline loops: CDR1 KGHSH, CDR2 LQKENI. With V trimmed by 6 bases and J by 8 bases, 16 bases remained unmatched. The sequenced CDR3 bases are TGTGCCAGCTCCCACCGCTTGTGGACTAGCGGGGGTAGGGATGAG. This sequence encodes CASSHRLWTSGGRDE. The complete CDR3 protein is CASSHRLWTSGGRDEQFF.

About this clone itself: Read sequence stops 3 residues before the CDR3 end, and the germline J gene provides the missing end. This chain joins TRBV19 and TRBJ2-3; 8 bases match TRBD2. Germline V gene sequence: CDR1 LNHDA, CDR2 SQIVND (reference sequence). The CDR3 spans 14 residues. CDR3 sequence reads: CASSGGAFAETQYF. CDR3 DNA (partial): TGTGCCAGTAGCGGGGGGGCTTTTGCTGAGACG. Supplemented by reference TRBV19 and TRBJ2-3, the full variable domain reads DGGITQSPKYLFRKEGQNVTLSCEQNLNHDAMYWYRQDPGQGLRLIYYSQIVNDFQKGDIAEGYSVSREKKESFPLTVTSAQKNPTAFYLCASSGGAFAETQYFGPGTRLTVL.

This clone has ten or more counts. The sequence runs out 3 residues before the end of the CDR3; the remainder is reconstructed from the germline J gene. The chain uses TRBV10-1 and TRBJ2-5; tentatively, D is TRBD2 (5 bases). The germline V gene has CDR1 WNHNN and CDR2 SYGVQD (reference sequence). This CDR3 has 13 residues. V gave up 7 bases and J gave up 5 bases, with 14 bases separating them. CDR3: CASIEGLNETQYF. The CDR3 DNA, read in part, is TGCGCCAGCATCGAGGGTCTAAACGAGACC.

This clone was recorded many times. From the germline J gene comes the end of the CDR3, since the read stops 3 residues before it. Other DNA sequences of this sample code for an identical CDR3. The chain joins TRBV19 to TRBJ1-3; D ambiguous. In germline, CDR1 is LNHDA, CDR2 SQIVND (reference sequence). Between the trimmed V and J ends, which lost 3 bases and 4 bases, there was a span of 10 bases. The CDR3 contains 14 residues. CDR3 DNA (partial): TGTGCCAGTAGTATGGTAGGGTCCGGAAACACC. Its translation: CASSMVGSGNT. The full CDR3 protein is CASSMVGSGNTIYF.

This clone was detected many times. The part of the CDR3 DNA that was read is TGTGCCAGTAGTCCTACTAGCGAGGGGCCATACGAG. This gives the protein CASSPTSEGPYE. The full CDR3 protein reads CASSPTSEGPYEQYF. The rearrangement uses TRBV19 and TRBJ2-7, with 7 positions matching TRBD2. Read coverage stops 3 residues before the CDR3 terminus; the germline J gene supplies the remainder. Per the germline V gene, CDR1 is LNHDA and CDR2 is SQIVND (reference sequence). J gave up 4 bases and V 5 bases, and 11 bases lay outside the gene matches. This CDR3 contains 15 residues.

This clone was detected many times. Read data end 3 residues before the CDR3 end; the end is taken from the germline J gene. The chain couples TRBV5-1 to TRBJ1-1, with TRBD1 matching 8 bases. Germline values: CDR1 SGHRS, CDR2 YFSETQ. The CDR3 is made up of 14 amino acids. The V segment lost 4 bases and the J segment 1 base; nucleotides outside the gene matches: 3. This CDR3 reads CASSGGTGNTEAFF. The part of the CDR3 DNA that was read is TGCGCCAGCAGCGGCGGGACAGGGAACACTGAA.

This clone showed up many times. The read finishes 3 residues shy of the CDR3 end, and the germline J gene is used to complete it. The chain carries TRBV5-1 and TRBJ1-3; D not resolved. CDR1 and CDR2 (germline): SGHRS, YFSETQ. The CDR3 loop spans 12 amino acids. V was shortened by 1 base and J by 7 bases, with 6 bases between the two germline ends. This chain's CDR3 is CASSLSGNTIYF. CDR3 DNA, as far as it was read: TGCGCCAGCAGCTTGTCCGGGAACACC.

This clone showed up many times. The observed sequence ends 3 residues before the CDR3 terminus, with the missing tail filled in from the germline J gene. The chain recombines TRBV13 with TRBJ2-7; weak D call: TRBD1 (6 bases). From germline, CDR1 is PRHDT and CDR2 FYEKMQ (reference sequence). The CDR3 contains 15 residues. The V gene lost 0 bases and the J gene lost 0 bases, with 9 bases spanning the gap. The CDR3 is CASSLGGAISYEQYF. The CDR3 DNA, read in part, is TGTGCCAGCAGCTTAGGGGGGGCTATCTCCTACGAG.

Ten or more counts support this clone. CDR3 sequence: CASAGTANYGYTF. The sequenced CDR3 bases are TGTGCCAGCGCCGGGACAGCTAACTATGGC. The V and J genes are TRBV2 and TRBJ1-2, with TRBD1 identical over 7 bases. The CDR3 end falls 3 residues outside the read, so it is completed with the germline J gene. Germline assignment: CDR1 SNHLY and CDR2 FYNNEI. V shed 8 bases and J 0 bases; nucleotides not matched to a gene: 3. This CDR3 is built from 13 residues.

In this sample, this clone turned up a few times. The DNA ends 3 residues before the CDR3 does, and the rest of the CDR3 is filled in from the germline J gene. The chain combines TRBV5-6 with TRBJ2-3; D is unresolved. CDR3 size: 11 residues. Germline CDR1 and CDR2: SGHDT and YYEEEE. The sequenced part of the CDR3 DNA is TGTGCCAGCAGCACTACGAAGACG. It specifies CASSTTKT. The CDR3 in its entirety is CASSTTKTQYF.

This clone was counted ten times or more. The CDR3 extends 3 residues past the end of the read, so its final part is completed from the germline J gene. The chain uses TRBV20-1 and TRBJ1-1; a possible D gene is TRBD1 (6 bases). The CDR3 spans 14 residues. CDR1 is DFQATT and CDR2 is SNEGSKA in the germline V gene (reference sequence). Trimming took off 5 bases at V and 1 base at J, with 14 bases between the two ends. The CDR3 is CSAWDIDGNTEAFF. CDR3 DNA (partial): TGCAGTGCTTGGGACATCGATGGGAACACTGAA.

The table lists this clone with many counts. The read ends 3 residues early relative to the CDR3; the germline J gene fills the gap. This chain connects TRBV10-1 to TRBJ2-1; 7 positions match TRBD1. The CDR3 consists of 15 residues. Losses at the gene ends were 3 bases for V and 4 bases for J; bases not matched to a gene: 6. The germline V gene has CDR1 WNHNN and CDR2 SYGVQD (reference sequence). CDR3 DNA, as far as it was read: TGCGCCAGCAGTGACTTGACAGGGATTTACAATGAG. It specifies CASSDLTGIYNE. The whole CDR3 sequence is CASSDLTGIYNEQFF.

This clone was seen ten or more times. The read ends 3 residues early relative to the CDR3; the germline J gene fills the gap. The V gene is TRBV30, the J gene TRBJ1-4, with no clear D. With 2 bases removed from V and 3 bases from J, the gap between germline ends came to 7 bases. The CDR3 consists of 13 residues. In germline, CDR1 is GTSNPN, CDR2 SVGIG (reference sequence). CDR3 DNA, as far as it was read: TGTGCCTGGAGTTTGTTAGCTAATGAAAAA. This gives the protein CAWSLLANEK. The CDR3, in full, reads CAWSLLANEKLFF.

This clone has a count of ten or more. The sequenced CDR3 bases are TGTGCCAGCAGCGCCCCCCAGGGGCCGAACACTGAA. Translating gives CASSAPQGPNTE. The complete CDR3 protein is CASSAPQGPNTEAFF. The chain uses TRBV11-2 and TRBJ1-1; a weak D match, TRBD1 (6 bases). The CDR3 is cut off 3 residues early in the read; its end comes from the germline J gene. Germline assignment: CDR1 SGHAT and CDR2 FQNNGV. The CDR3 runs to 15 residues. Trimming shortened V by 5 bases and J by 1 base, and 14 bases separated the two germline ends.

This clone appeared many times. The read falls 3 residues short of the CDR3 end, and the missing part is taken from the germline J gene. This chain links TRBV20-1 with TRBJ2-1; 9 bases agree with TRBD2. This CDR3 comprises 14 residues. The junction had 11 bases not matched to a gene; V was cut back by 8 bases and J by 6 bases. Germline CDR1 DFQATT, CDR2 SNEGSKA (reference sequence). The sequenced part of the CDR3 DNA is TGCAGTTCGCAGCGGGGGGCCCCCGGCAATGAG. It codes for CSSQRGAPGNE. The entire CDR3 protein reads CSSQRGAPGNEQFF.

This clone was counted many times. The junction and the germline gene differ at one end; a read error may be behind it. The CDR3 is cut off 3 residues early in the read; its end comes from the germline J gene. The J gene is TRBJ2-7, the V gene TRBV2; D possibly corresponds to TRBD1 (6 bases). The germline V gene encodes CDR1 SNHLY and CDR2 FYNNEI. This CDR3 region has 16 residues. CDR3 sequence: CASSAYSGRGSHEQYF. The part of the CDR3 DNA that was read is TGTGCCAGCAGTGCGTATTCCGGCAGGGGCTCCCACGAG.

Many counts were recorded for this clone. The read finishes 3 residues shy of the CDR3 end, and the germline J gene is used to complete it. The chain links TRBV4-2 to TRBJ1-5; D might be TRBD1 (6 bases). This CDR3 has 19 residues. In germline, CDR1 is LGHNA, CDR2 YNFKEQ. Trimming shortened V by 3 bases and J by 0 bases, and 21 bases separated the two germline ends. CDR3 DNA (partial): TGTGCCAGCAGCCAGGAACAGGGCGGGGGCCCTATTAGCAATCAGCCC. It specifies CASSQEQGGGPISNQP. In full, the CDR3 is CASSQEQGGGPISNQPQHF.

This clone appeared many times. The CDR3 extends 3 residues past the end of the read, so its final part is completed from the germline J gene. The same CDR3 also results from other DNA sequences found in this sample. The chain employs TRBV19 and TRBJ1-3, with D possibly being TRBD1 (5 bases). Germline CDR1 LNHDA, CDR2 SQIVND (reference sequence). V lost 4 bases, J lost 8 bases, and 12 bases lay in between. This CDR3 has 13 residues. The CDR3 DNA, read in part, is TGTGCCAGTAGTAAGGGGCTCCGGGACACC. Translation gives CASSKGLRDT. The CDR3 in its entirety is CASSKGLRDTIYF.

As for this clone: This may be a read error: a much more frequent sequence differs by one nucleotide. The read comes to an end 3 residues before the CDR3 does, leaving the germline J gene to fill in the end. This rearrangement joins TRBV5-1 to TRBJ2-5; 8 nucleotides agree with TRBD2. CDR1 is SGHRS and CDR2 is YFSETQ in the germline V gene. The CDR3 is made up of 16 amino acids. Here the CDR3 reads CASSLSGGSYTDTQYF. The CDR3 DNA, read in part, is TGCGCCAGCAGCTTGAGCGGGGGCAGTTATACAGATACC.